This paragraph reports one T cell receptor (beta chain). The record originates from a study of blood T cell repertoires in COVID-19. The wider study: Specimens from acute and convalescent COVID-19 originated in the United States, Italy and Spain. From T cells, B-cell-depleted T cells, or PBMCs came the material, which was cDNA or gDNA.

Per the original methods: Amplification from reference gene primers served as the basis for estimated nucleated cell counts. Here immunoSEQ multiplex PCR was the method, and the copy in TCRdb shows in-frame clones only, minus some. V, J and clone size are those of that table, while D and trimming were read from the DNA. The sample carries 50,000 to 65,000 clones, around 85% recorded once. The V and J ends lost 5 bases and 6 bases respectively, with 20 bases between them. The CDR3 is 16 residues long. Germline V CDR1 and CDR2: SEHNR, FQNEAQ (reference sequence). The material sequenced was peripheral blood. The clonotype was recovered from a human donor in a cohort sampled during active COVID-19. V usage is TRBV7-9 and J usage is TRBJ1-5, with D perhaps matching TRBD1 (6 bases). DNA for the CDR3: TGTGCCAGCAGCCCCGGTGGGGGGGGCGCAGGTCAGCCCCAGCATTTT. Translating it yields CASSPGGGGAGQPQHF.